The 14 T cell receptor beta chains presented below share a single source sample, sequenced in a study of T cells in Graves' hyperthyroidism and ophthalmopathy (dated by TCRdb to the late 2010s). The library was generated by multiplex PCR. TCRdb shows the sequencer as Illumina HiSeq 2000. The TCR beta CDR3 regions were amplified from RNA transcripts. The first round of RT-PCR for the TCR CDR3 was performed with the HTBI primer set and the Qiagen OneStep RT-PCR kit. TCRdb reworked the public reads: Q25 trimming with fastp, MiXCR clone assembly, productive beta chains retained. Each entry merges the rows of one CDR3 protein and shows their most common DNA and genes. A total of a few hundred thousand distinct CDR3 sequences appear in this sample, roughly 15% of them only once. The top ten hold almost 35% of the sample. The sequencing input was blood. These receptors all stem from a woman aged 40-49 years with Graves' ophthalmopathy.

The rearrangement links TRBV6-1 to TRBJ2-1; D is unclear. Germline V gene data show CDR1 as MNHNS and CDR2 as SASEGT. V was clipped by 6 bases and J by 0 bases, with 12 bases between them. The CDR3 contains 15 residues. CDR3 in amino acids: CASSSIALSYNEQFF. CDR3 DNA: TGTGCCAGCAGCAGCATTGCCCTCTCCTACAATGAGCAGTTCTTC.

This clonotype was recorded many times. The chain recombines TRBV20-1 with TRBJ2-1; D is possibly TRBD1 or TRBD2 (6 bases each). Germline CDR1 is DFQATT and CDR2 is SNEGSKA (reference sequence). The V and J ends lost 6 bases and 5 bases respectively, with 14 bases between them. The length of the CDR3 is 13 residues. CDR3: CSARSGADNEQFF. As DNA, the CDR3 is TGCAGTGCCCGATCGGGGGCCGACAATGAGCAGTTCTTC.

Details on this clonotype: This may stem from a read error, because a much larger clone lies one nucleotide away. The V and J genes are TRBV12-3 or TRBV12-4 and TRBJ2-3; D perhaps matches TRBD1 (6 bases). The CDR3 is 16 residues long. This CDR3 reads CVSSLGLWGPRDTQYF. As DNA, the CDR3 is TGTGTCAGCAGTTTGGGGCTCTGGGGGCCCAGGGATACGCAGTATTTT.

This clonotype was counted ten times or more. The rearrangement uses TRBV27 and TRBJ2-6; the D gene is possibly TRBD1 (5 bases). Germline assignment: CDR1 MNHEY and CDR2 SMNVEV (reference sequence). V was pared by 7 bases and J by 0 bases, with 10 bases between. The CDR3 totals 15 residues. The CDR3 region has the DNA TGTGCCAGCACAACAGGATACTCTGGGGCCAACGTCCTGACTTTC. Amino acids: CASTTGYSGANVLTF.

CDR3 nucleotide sequence: TGTGCCAGCAGTTTTGGTACATTCGGAAACACCATATATTTT. Its protein product is CASSFGTFGNTIYF. The chain uses TRBV12-3 or TRBV12-4 and TRBJ1-3; unclear D gene. The CDR3 consists of 14 residues. Trimming pared 3 bases from V and 4 bases from J, leaving 10 bases between.

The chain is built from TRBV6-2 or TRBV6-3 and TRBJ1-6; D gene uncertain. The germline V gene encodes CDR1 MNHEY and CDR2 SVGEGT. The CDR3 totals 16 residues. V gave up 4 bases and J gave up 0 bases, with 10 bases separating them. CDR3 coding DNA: TGTGCCAGCAGTTTTCTACCTAGCTCCTATAATTCACCCCTCCACTTT. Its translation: CASSFLPSSYNSPLHF.

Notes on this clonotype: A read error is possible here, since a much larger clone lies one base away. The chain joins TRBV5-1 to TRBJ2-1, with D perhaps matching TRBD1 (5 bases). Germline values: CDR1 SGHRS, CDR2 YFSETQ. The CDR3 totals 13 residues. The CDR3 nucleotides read TGCGCCAGCAGCTGGGGCAGGTCCAATGGGCAGTTCTTC. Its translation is CASSWGRSNGQFF.

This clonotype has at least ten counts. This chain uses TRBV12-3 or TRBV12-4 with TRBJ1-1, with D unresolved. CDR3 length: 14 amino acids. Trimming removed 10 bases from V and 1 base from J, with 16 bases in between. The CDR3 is CATARTRRNTEAFF. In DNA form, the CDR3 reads TGTGCCACCGCCAGGACTAGGCGGAACACTGAAGCTTTCTTT.

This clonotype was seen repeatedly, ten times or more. The CDR3 DNA follows: TGTGCCAGCAGCCCAGGGACTAGCGGGATCGCTGAGACCCAGTACTTC. Translated, it gives CASSPGTSGIAETQYF. This chain connects TRBV11-2 to TRBJ2-5; 13 bases agree with TRBD2. Germline-derived CDR1 and CDR2 are SGHAT and FQNNGV. J gave up 5 bases and V 5 bases, and 8 bases lay outside the gene matches. The CDR3 totals 16 residues.

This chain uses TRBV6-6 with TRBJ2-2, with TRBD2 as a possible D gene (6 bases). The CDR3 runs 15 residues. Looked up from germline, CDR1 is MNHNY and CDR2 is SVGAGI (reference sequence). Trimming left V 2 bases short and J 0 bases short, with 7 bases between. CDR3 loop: CASSYGGSNTGELFF. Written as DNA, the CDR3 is TGTGCCAGCAGTTACGGGGGGTCGAACACCGGGGAGCTGTTTTTT.

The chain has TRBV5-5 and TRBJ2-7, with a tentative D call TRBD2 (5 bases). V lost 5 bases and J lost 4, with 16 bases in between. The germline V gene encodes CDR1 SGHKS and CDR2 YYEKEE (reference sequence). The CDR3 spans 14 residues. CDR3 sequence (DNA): TGTGCCAGCAGACCTGATCCGGGAACGTACGAGCAGTACTTC. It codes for CASRPDPGTYEQYF.

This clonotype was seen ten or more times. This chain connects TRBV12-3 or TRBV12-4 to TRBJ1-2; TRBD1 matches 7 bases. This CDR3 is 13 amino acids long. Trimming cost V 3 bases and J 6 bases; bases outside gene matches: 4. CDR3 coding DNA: TGTGCCAGCAGTTTCGACAGGGCGCATGGCTACACCTTC. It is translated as CASSFDRAHGYTF.

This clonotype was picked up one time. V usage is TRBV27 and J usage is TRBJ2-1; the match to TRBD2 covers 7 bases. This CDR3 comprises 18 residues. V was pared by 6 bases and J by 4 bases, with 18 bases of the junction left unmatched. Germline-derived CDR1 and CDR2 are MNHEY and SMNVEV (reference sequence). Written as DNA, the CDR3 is TGTGCCAGCAGCACGCCGGCCCCTTTCGCGGGGGTATACAATGAGCAGTTCTTC. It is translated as CASSTPAPFAGVYNEQFF.

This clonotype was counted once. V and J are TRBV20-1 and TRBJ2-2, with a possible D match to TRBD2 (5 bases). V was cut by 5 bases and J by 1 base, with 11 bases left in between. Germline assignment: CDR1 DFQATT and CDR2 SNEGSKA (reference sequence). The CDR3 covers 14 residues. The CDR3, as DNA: TGCAGTGCTCTTAACCGGGAGAACACCGGGGAGCTGTTTTTT. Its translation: CSALNRENTGELFF.